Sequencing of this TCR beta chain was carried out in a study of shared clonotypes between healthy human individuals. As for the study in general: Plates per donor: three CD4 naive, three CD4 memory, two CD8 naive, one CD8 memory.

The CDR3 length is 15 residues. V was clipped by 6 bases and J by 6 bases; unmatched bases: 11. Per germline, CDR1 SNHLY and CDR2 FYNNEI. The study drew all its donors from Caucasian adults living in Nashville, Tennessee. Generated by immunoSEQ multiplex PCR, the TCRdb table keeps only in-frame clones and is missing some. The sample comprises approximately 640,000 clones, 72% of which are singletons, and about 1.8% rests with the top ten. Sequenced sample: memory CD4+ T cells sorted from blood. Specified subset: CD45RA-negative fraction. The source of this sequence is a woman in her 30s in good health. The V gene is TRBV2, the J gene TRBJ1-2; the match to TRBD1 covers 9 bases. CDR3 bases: TGTGCCAGCAGAGTTCAAACAGGGGGCATCGATGGCTACACCTTC. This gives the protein CASRVQTGGIDGYTF.